This TCR beta chain is drawn from a study of shared clonotypes between healthy human individuals. About the study: In total, the donors were two women and a few men aged 18 to 49. Study results and limitations: The expectation was that sequencing depth would affect clonotype sharing among donors.

Germline values: CDR1 LNHDA, CDR2 SQIVND (reference sequence). The length of the CDR3 is 15 residues. The V end was cut by 3 bases, the J end by 2 bases, with 14 bases between. Note on this clone: What it recognizes is unknown.

Replicate PCRs were loaded with approximately 300 ng DNA from unsorted PBMC, some 30,000 T cell genomes. Source study methods: ImmunoSEQ sequences covered only the junction and lacked quality scores; filtering therefore differed. The table came from immunoSEQ multiplex PCR; TCRdb's copy has only in-frame clones and leaves some out. That table furnishes V, J and clone size, whereas the DNA furnished D and trimming. This table holds more than 450,000 clones, 79% found once. The sequenced material came from PBMCs. The clonotype comes from a middle-aged woman in good health. Some clones in this sample may be carry-over from other donors' samples. The V call is TRBV19, the J call TRBJ2-7; tentatively, D is TRBD1 or TRBD2 (5 bases each). The CDR3 coding sequence is TGTGCCAGTAGTATTTGGGGACGCCCCCCCTACGAGCAGTACTTC. It is translated as CASSIWGRPPYEQYF.